There are a few counts of the clone carrying this T cell receptor (beta chain). These data originate in a study of cytomegalovirus exposure and HLA in healthy donors. The CDR3 consists of 15 residues. Per the germline V gene, CDR1 is SGHAT and CDR2 is FQNNGV. V trimming: 5 bases; J trimming: 8 bases; junction bases outside the gene matches: 10. A multiplex PCR was run with 60 Vbeta primers and 13 Jbeta primers. Some clones are missing from TCRdb's copy, which holds only in-frame ones; the method was immunoSEQ multiplex PCR. The table shows 90,000 to 120,000 clones, with approximately 74% occurring only once.

The material sequenced was PBMCs. The chain joins TRBV11-2 to TRBJ1-2; the match to TRBD1 covers 11 bases. The receptor's source is a middle-aged woman in good health and CMV-seropositive. The CDR3 region is CASSQRTGGIRGYTF. The CDR3 nucleotides are TGTGCCAGCAGCCAAAGGACAGGGGGCATTAGGGGCTACACCTTC.